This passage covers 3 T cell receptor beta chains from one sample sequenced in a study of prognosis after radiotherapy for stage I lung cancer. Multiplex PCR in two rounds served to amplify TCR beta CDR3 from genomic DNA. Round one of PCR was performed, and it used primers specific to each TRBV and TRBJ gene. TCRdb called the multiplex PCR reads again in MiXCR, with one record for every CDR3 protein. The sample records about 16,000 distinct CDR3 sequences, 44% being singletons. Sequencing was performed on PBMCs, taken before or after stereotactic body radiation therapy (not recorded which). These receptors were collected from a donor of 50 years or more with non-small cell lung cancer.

The chain's CDR3 is CASSNHLYEQYF. CDR3 nucleotides: TGTGCCAGCAGTAACCACCTTTACGAGCAGTACTTC. The chain uses TRBV6-1 and TRBJ2-7; the D is unclear. In germline, CDR1 is MNHNS, CDR2 SASEGT. V dropped 5 bases and J dropped 4 bases, with 9 bases sitting between them. This CDR3 comprises 12 residues.

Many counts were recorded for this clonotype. CDR3 region: CASSELAVSYEQYF. CDR3 coding DNA: TGCGCCAGCAGTGAGTTGGCAGTCTCCTACGAGCAGTACTTC. The rearrangement uses TRBV10-2 and TRBJ2-7, with D uncertain. With 1 base removed from V and 0 bases from J, the gap between germline ends came to 7 bases. The CDR3 has 14 residues. The germline CDR1 and CDR2 sequences are WSHSY and SAAADI.

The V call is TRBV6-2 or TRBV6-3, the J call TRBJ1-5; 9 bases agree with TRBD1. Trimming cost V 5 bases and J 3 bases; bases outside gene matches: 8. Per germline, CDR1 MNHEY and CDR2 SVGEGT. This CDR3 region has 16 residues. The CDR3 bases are TGTGCCAGCAGTCGACCGGGACAGGGTTACAATCAGCCCCAGCATTTT. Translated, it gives CASSRPGQGYNQPQHF.